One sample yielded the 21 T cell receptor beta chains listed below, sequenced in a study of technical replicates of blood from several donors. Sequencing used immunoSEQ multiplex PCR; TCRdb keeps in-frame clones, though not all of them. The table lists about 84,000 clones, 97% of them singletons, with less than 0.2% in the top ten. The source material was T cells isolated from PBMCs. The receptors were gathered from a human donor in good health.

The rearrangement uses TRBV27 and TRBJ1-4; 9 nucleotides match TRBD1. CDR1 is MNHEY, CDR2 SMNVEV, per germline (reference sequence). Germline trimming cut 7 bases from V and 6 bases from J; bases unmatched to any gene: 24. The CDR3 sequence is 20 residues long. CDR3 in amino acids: CASIRDRVVPRIALDEKLFF. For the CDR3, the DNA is TGTGCCAGCATTCGGGACAGGGTTGTTCCGCGAATCGCCCTCGATGAAAAACTGTTTTTT.

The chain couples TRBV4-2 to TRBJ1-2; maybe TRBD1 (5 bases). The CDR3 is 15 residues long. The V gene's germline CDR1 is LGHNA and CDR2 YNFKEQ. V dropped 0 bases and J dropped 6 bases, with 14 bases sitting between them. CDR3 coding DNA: TGTGCCAGCAGCCAAGATTCCAGGGTAGGCAATGGCTACACCTTC. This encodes CASSQDSRVGNGYTF.

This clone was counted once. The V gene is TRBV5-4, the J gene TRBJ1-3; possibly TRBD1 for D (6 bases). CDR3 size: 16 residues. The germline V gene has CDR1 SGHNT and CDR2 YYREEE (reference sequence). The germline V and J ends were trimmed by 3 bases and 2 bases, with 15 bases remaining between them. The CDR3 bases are TGTGCCAGCAGCTCCCGCGGGAGGACAGCTGGAAACACCATATATTTT. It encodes CASSSRGRTAGNTIYF.

The CDR3 reads CASSPQNSRDGYTF. The CDR3 coding sequence is TGTGCCAGCTCACCACAGAACAGTAGAGATGGCTACACCTTC. V and J are TRBV18 and TRBJ1-2; D not resolved. The CDR3 totals 14 residues. V gave up 1 base and J gave up 6 bases, with 12 bases separating them. Germline V gene sequence: CDR1 KGHSH, CDR2 LQKENI.

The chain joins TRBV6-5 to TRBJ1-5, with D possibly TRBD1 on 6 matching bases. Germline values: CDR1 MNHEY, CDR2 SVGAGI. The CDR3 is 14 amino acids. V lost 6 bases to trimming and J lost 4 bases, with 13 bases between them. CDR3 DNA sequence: TGTGCCAGCAGCCTCATGGGGGCTAATCAGCCCCAGCATTTT. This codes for CASSLMGANQPQHF.

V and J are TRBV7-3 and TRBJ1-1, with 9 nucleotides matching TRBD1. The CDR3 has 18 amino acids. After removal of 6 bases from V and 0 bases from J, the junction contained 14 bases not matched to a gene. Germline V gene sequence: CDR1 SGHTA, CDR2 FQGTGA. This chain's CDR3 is CASSHGTGWIPMNTEAFF. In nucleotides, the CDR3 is TGTGCCAGCAGTCATGGGACAGGGTGGATTCCCATGAACACTGAAGCTTTCTTT. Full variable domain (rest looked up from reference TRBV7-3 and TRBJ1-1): GAGVSQTPSNKVTEKGKYVELRCDPISGHTALYWYRQSLGQGPEFLIYFQGTGAADDSGLPNDRFFAVRPEGSVSTLKIQRTERGDSAVYLCASSHGTGWIPMNTEAFFGQGTRLTVV.

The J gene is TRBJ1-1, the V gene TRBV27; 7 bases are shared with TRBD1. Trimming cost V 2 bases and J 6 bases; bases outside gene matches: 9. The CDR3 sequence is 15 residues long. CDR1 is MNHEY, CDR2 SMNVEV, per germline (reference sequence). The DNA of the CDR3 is TGTGCCAGCAGTTTAACCATGACAGGGTACTCTGAAGCTTTCTTT. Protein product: CASSLTMTGYSEAFF.

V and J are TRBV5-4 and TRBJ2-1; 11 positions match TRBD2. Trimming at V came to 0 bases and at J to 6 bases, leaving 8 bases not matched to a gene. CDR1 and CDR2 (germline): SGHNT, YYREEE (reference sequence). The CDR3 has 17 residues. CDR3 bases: TGTGCCAGCAGCTTGGGCCCTAGCGGGGGGCTCCGCAATGAGCAGTTCTTC. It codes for CASSLGPSGGLRNEQFF.

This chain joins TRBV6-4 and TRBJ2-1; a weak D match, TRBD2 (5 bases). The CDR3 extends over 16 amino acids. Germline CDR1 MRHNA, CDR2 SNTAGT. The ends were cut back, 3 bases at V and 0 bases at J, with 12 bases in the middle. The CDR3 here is CASSEGSAPSYNEQFF. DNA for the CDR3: TGTGCCAGCAGTGAAGGGAGCGCACCCTCCTACAATGAGCAGTTCTTC.

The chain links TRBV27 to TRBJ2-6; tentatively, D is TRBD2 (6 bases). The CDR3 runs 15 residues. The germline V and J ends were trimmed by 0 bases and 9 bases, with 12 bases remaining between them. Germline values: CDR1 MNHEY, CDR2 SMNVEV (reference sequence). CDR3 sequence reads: CASSLSIGGFNVLTF. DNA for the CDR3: TGTGCCAGCAGTTTATCTATTGGGGGGTTCAACGTCCTGACTTTC.

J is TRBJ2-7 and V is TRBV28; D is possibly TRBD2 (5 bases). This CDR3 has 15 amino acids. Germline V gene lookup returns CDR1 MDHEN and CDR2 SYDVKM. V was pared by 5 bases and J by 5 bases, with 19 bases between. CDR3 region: CASSGGRDLDDEQYF. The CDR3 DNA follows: TGTGCCAGCAGTGGCGGGCGTGACCTCGACGACGAGCAGTACTTC.

The CDR3 sequence: CASSPRRGGPDGYTF. CDR3 DNA: TGTGCCAGTAGCCCCCGGCGAGGGGGCCCGGATGGCTACACCTTC. The J gene is TRBJ1-2, the V gene TRBV19; 7 bases fit TRBD1. The junction had 13 bases not matched to a gene; V was cut back by 6 bases and J by 6 bases. Looked up from germline, CDR1 is LNHDA and CDR2 is SQIVND (reference sequence). The CDR3 spans 15 residues.

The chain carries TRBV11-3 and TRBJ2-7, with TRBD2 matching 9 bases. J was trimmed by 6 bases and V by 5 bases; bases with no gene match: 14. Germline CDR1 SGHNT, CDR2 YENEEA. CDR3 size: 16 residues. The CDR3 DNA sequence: TGTGCCAGCAGCCCACGGGCGGGGGGGCATTTCACCGAGCAGTACTTC. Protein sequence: CASSPRAGGHFTEQYF.

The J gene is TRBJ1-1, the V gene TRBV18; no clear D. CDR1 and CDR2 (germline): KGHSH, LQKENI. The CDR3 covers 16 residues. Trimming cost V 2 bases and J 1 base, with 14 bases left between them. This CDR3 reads CASSPLNSVSNTEAFF. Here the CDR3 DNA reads TGTGCCAGCTCACCATTAAACAGTGTTTCGAACACTGAAGCTTTCTTT.

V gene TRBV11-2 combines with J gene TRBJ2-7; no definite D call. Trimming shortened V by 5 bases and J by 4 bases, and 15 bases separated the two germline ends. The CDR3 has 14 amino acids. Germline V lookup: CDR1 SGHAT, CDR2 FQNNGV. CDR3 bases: TGTGCCAGCAGCCCCTGGGCCGAACCGTACGAGCAGTACTTC. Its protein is CASSPWAEPYEQYF.

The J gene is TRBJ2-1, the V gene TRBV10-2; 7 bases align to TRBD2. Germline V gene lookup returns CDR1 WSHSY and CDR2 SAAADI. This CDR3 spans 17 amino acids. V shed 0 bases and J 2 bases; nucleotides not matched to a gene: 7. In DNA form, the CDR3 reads TGCGCCAGCAGTGAGTCTGGGACTATCCAAACCTACAATGAGCAGTTCTTC. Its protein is CASSESGTIQTYNEQFF.

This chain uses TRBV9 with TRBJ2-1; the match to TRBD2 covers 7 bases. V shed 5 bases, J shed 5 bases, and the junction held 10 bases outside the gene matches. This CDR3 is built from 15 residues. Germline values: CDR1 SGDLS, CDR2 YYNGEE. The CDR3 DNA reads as TGTGCCAGCAGTCTTCTCCGGGACTACAACAATGAGCAGTTCTTC. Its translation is CASSLLRDYNNEQFF. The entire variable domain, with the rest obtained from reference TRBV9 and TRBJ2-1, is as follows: DSGVTQTPKHLITATGQRVTLRCSPRSGDLSVYWYQQSLDQGLQFLIQYYNGEERAKGNILERFSAQQFPDLHSELNLSSLELGDSALYFCASSLLRDYNNEQFFGPGTRLTVL.

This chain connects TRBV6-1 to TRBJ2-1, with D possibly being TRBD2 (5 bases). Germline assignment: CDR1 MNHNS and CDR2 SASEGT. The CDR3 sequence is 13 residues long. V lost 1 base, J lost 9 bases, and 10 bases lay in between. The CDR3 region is CASSEGGAVEQFF. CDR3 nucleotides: TGTGCCAGCAGTGAAGGCGGAGCGGTTGAGCAGTTCTTC.

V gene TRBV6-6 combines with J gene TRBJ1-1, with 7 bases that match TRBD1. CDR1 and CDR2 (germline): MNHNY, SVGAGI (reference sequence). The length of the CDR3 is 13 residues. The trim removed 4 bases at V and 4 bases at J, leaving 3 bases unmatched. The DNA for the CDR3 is TGTGCCAGCAGTTGGGACAGAGGCACTGAAGCTTTCTTT. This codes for CASSWDRGTEAFF.

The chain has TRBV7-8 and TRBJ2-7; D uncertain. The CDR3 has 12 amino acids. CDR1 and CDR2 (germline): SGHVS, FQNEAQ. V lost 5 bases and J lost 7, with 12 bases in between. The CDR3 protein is CASSVKYREQYF. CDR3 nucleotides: TGTGCCAGCAGCGTGAAGTACCGGGAGCAGTACTTC. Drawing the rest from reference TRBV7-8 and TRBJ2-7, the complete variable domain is GAGVSQSPRYKVAKRGQDVALRCDPISGHVSLFWYQQALGQGPEFLTYFQNEAQLDKSGLPSDRFFAERPEGSVSTLKIQRTQQEDSAVYLCASSVKYREQYFGPGTRLTVT.

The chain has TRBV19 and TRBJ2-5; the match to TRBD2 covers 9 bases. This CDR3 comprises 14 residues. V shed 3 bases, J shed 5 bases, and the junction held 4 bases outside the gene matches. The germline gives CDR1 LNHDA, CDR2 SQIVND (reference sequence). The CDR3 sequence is CASSMAGGQETQYF. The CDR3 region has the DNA TGTGCCAGTAGTATGGCGGGAGGGCAGGAGACCCAGTACTTC.